These T cell receptor beta chains were read from a single sample in a study of identical twins. TCRdb fed the 5' RACE reads into MiXCR, producing one record per CDR3 protein. The sample lists some 330,000 distinct CDR3 sequences, about 10% seen once, with roughly 8.9% in the top ten. The sequenced sample was naive T cells sorted from blood. These receptors came from a woman in her forties or fifties in good health. Each CDR3 is given without its conserved first and last residue. The order of the fields is V gene, CDR3 length, J gene, CDR3 protein.

v_gene: TRBV5-6
len: 14
j_gene: TRBJ2-2
CDR3aa: ASNVHRTTGPRELF

v_gene: TRBV10-3
len: 16
j_gene: TRBJ2-1
CDR3aa: AISGGRVQERGYNEQF

v_gene: TRBV5-1
len: 14
j_gene: TRBJ2-1
CDR3aa: ASTYDPGLAGDEQF

v_gene: TRBV5-1
len: 12
j_gene: TRBJ2-7
CDR3aa: ASSGVAAGHEQY

v_gene: TRBV5-1
len: 11
j_gene: TRBJ2-3
CDR3aa: ASGEGVGDTQY

v_gene: TRBV12-3/TRBV12-4
len: 13
j_gene: TRBJ2-7
CDR3aa: ASSLGRDGVYEQY

v_gene: TRBV20-1
len: 11
j_gene: TRBJ2-7
CDR3aa: SARTGAWGEQY

v_gene: TRBV29-1
len: 10
j_gene: TRBJ2-7
CDR3aa: SVSLGAYEQY

v_gene: TRBV12-3/TRBV12-4
len: 10
j_gene: TRBJ2-3
CDR3aa: ASSLTSGTQY

v_gene: TRBV21-1
len: 16
j_gene: TRBJ1-3
CDR3aa: ASTQKTVTAYSGNTIY

v_gene: TRBV5-1
len: 13
j_gene: TRBJ2-3
CDR3aa: ASDPGVFRTDTQY

v_gene: TRBV27
len: 12
j_gene: TRBJ2-1
CDR3aa: ASSLGTSMNEQF

v_gene: TRBV12-5
len: 13
j_gene: TRBJ2-3
CDR3aa: ASGHSSGRTDTQY

v_gene: TRBV4-1
len: 15
j_gene: TRBJ2-1
CDR3aa: ASSLQRGRLAGGRQF

v_gene: TRBV9
len: 11
j_gene: TRBJ2-7
CDR3aa: ASSAPLDYEQY

v_gene: TRBV5-1
len: 14
j_gene: TRBJ1-1
CDR3aa: ASSFRQGDVNTEAF

v_gene: TRBV6-6
len: 15
j_gene: TRBJ2-1
CDR3aa: ASSPIRLAGGGNEQF

v_gene: TRBV6-4
len: 13
j_gene: TRBJ2-5
CDR3aa: ASSQTGKMRETQY

v_gene: TRBV6-1
len: 13
j_gene: TRBJ2-1
CDR3aa: ASSEHRAKGNEQF

v_gene: TRBV12-3/TRBV12-4
len: 16
j_gene: TRBJ2-1
CDR3aa: ASSWLRGLAGSLNEQF

v_gene: TRBV5-1
len: 11
j_gene: TRBJ1-2
CDR3aa: ASSRDTLWGYT

v_gene: TRBV7-9
len: 15
j_gene: TRBJ2-5
CDR3aa: ASSSSGTRALQETQY

v_gene: TRBV9
len: 11
j_gene: TRBJ2-7
CDR3aa: ASSLRPVGEQY